A selection of T cell receptor beta chains follows, all from one sample in a study of T cell responses to AZD1222 COVID-19 vaccine. The protocol was immunoSEQ multiplex PCR, while the TCRdb copy is restricted to in-frame clones and leaves out a portion. The data hold some 150,000 clones, with about 87% observed a single time. The specimen comprised peripheral blood, sampled 28 days after the second AZD1222 dose. These receptors all come from an adult who received the AZD1222 COVID-19 vaccine. Each CDR3 is given with its conserved first and last residue. The order of the fields is D gene, J gene, clone size, V gene, CDR3 protein, CDR3 DNA. A D gene is named only where the DNA matches it firmly. Rows give clone size only sometimes, using once, few, many, or a class for an expanded clone.

d_gene: NA
j_gene: TRBJ2-7
abundance: NA
v_gene: TRBV18
CDR3aa: CASSPRDKYEQYF
CDR3nt: TGTGCCAGCTCACCCCGGGACAAATACGAGCAGTACTTC

d_gene: NA
j_gene: TRBJ1-1
abundance: NA
v_gene: TRBV7-9
CDR3aa: CASSLDGVTEAFF
CDR3nt: TGTGCCAGCAGCTTAGACGGGGTGACTGAAGCTTTCTTT

d_gene: TRBD2
j_gene: TRBJ2-7
abundance: NA
v_gene: TRBV28
CDR3aa: CASSPLLAVAYEQYF
CDR3nt: TGTGCCAGCAGTCCCCTACTAGCGGTGGCCTACGAGCAGTACTTC

d_gene: TRBD1
j_gene: TRBJ2-3
abundance: NA
v_gene: TRBV29-1
CDR3aa: CSVASGTATDTQYF
CDR3nt: TGCAGCGTTGCCTCCGGGACAGCCACAGATACGCAGTATTTT

d_gene: NA
j_gene: TRBJ1-4
abundance: once
v_gene: TRBV19
CDR3aa: CASSRREGNEKLFF
CDR3nt: TGTGCCAGTAGCAGACGGGAGGGTAATGAAAAACTGTTTTTT

d_gene: TRBD1
j_gene: TRBJ2-7
abundance: NA
v_gene: TRBV5-5
CDR3aa: CASSLLDRGRLPNEQYF
CDR3nt: TGTGCCAGCAGCTTACTGGACAGGGGGCGCCTTCCCAACGAGCAGTACTTC

d_gene: NA
j_gene: TRBJ1-2
abundance: NA
v_gene: TRBV6-1
CDR3aa: CASSEFGVANYGYTF
CDR3nt: TGTGCCAGCAGTGAATTCGGGGTGGCTAACTATGGCTACACCTTC

d_gene: NA
j_gene: TRBJ1-2
abundance: NA
v_gene: TRBV6-2/TRBV6-3
CDR3aa: CASSGGPTFYGYTF
CDR3nt: TGTGCCAGCAGCGGGGGGCCTACCTTCTATGGCTACACCTTC

d_gene: NA
j_gene: TRBJ2-2
abundance: NA
v_gene: TRBV5-4
CDR3aa: CASSPSVRTGELFF
CDR3nt: TGTGCCAGCAGCCCTTCGGTACGGACCGGGGAGCTGTTTTTT

d_gene: NA
j_gene: TRBJ1-2
abundance: NA
v_gene: TRBV19
CDR3aa: CASSSLGQHYGYTF
CDR3nt: TGTGCCAGTAGCTCTCTTGGACAGCACTATGGCTACACCTTC

d_gene: NA
j_gene: TRBJ2-1
abundance: NA
v_gene: TRBV7-2
CDR3aa: CASSLGYNGRRSNEQFF
CDR3nt: TGTGCCAGCAGCTTAGGTTATAACGGCCGCCGGAGCAATGAGCAGTTCTTC

d_gene: TRBD2
j_gene: TRBJ2-7
abundance: NA
v_gene: TRBV24-1
CDR3aa: CATSHGTSGTGEQYF
CDR3nt: TGTGCCACCAGTCATGGGACTAGCGGGACAGGCGAGCAGTACTTC

d_gene: NA
j_gene: TRBJ2-7
abundance: NA
v_gene: TRBV7-9
CDR3aa: CASSPVSYEQYF
CDR3nt: TGTGCCAGCAGCCCGGTGTCCTACGAGCAGTACTTC

d_gene: TRBD1
j_gene: TRBJ2-7
abundance: NA
v_gene: TRBV11-2
CDR3aa: CASSSMTGTGSYEQYF
CDR3nt: TGTGCCAGCAGCTCGATGACCGGGACAGGGAGTTACGAGCAGTACTTC

d_gene: NA
j_gene: TRBJ1-2
abundance: NA
v_gene: TRBV4-3
CDR3aa: CASSREGDFWGYTF
CDR3nt: TGCGCCAGCAGCCGGGAAGGGGACTTCTGGGGCTACACCTTC

d_gene: NA
j_gene: TRBJ2-1
abundance: NA
v_gene: TRBV20-1
CDR3aa: CSARLVNEQFF
CDR3nt: TGCAGTGCCCGACTAGTCAATGAGCAGTTCTTC

d_gene: TRBD1
j_gene: TRBJ2-2
abundance: NA
v_gene: TRBV28
CDR3aa: CASIWAGGQTGELFF
CDR3nt: TGTGCCAGCATTTGGGCAGGGGGACAAACCGGGGAGCTGTTTTTT

d_gene: TRBD2
j_gene: TRBJ2-1
abundance: NA
v_gene: TRBV7-8
CDR3aa: CASSVAGGRYNEQFF
CDR3nt: TGTGCCTCCTCTGTTGCGGGAGGGAGGTACAATGAGCAGTTCTTC

d_gene: TRBD2
j_gene: TRBJ2-7
abundance: NA
v_gene: TRBV5-4
CDR3aa: CASRDSRAGEYEQYF
CDR3nt: TGTGCCAGCAGAGACTCCCGGGCGGGAGAATACGAGCAGTACTTC

d_gene: NA
j_gene: TRBJ2-2
abundance: NA
v_gene: TRBV4-2
CDR3aa: CASSQGQGNGELFF
CDR3nt: TGTGCCAGCAGCCAAGGTCAGGGTAACGGGGAGCTGTTTTTT

d_gene: NA
j_gene: TRBJ2-6
abundance: NA
v_gene: TRBV6-2/TRBV6-3
CDR3aa: CASSYPISGLSSGANVLTF
CDR3nt: TGTGCCAGCAGTTACCCGATTTCTGGGCTCAGCTCTGGGGCCAACGTCCTGACTTTC

d_gene: TRBD2
j_gene: TRBJ2-5
abundance: NA
v_gene: TRBV29-1
CDR3aa: CSVDGTSVGETQYF
CDR3nt: TGCAGCGTTGATGGGACTAGCGTGGGAGAGACCCAGTACTTC

d_gene: TRBD2
j_gene: TRBJ2-3
abundance: NA
v_gene: TRBV5-5
CDR3aa: CASSFDSGRAGDTQYF
CDR3nt: TGTGCCAGCAGTTTTGATAGCGGGAGGGCCGGAGATACGCAGTATTTT

d_gene: TRBD1
j_gene: TRBJ1-4
abundance: few
v_gene: TRBV4-2
CDR3aa: CASSETGQGAKKLFF
CDR3nt: TGTGCCAGCAGCGAAACGGGGCAGGGGGCTAAAAAACTGTTTTTT

d_gene: NA
j_gene: TRBJ2-7
abundance: few
v_gene: TRBV7-8
CDR3aa: CASSSRRFSSYEQYF
CDR3nt: TGTGCCAGCAGCTCCCGCCGCTTTAGCTCCTACGAGCAGTACTTC

d_gene: TRBD1
j_gene: TRBJ2-3
abundance: NA
v_gene: TRBV5-1
CDR3aa: CASSLVGQTSTDTQYF
CDR3nt: TGCGCCAGCAGCTTGGTGGGACAGACTAGCACAGATACGCAGTATTTT

d_gene: TRBD1
j_gene: TRBJ1-2
abundance: NA
v_gene: TRBV29-1
CDR3aa: CSVDWTGGDSNGGYTF
CDR3nt: TGCAGCGTTGACTGGACAGGGGGCGATAGCAATGGGGGCTACACCTTC

d_gene: TRBD1
j_gene: TRBJ1-6
abundance: NA
v_gene: TRBV5-1
CDR3aa: CASSSGQVGTFNSPLHF
CDR3nt: TGCGCCAGCAGCTCAGGACAGGTCGGAACCTTTAATTCACCCCTCCACTTT

d_gene: TRBD2
j_gene: TRBJ2-3
abundance: NA
v_gene: TRBV4-1
CDR3aa: CASSQVRRGDTQYF
CDR3nt: TGCGCCAGCAGCCAAGTCCGGCGGGGGGATACGCAGTATTTT

d_gene: NA
j_gene: TRBJ1-2
abundance: NA
v_gene: TRBV19
CDR3aa: CASQDEGSANYGYTF
CDR3nt: TGTGCCAGTCAAGACGAGGGGTCGGCTAACTATGGCTACACCTTC

d_gene: TRBD1
j_gene: TRBJ2-2
abundance: NA
v_gene: TRBV19
CDR3aa: CASSYNRGIGELFF
CDR3nt: TGTGCCAGTAGTTATAACAGGGGAATCGGGGAGCTGTTTTTT

d_gene: NA
j_gene: TRBJ1-1
abundance: few
v_gene: TRBV7-9
CDR3aa: CASSSGLGTEAFF
CDR3nt: TGTGCCAGCAGCTCGGGCCTGGGCACTGAAGCTTTCTTT

d_gene: NA
j_gene: TRBJ1-1
abundance: NA
v_gene: TRBV14
CDR3aa: CASSLRSMNTEAFF
CDR3nt: TGTGCCAGCAGCCTTAGGAGCATGAACACTGAAGCTTTCTTT

d_gene: NA
j_gene: TRBJ2-5
abundance: NA
v_gene: TRBV28
CDR3aa: CASIRGPHGGETQYF
CDR3nt: TGTGCCAGCATCAGGGGGCCCCACGGGGGGGAGACCCAGTACTTC

d_gene: NA
j_gene: TRBJ1-3
abundance: NA
v_gene: TRBV7-8
CDR3aa: CASSLDGVAGNTIYF
CDR3nt: TGTGCCAGCAGCTTAGACGGGGTTGCTGGAAACACCATATATTTT

d_gene: TRBD2
j_gene: TRBJ2-3
abundance: NA
v_gene: TRBV5-1
CDR3aa: CASQAGTSGRTDTQYF
CDR3nt: TGCGCCAGCCAGGCAGGGACTAGCGGGCGCACAGATACGCAGTATTTT

d_gene: NA
j_gene: TRBJ1-4
abundance: NA
v_gene: TRBV28
CDR3aa: CAVPEAGTNEKLFF
CDR3nt: TGTGCGGTCCCCGAGGCAGGGACTAATGAAAAACTGTTTTTT

d_gene: NA
j_gene: TRBJ2-6
abundance: once
v_gene: TRBV30
CDR3aa: CAWIPGGSGANVLTF
CDR3nt: TGTGCCTGGATCCCAGGGGGGAGTGGGGCCAACGTCCTGACTTTC

d_gene: TRBD2
j_gene: TRBJ2-7
abundance: NA
v_gene: TRBV7-9
CDR3aa: CASSPPTSGIHEQYF
CDR3nt: TGTGCCAGCAGCCCACCGACTAGCGGTATTCACGAGCAGTACTTC

d_gene: NA
j_gene: TRBJ2-2
abundance: NA
v_gene: TRBV11-3
CDR3aa: CASSLGGAIEELFF
CDR3nt: TGTGCCAGCAGCTTGGGTGGGGCGATAGAGGAGCTGTTTTTT

d_gene: TRBD1
j_gene: TRBJ1-5
abundance: NA
v_gene: TRBV6-2/TRBV6-3
CDR3aa: CASSYSDRDPNQPQHF
CDR3nt: TGTGCCAGCAGTTACTCCGACAGGGATCCTAATCAGCCCCAGCATTTT

d_gene: TRBD2
j_gene: TRBJ2-1
abundance: NA
v_gene: TRBV6-5
CDR3aa: CASSYSGRGVNEQFF
CDR3nt: TGTGCCAGCAGTTACTCGGGACGGGGGGTTAATGAGCAGTTCTTC

d_gene: NA
j_gene: TRBJ2-2
abundance: NA
v_gene: TRBV15
CDR3aa: CATSRAGTAGAGELFF
CDR3nt: TGTGCCACCAGCAGAGCCGGGACTGCCGGCGCCGGGGAGCTGTTTTTT

d_gene: TRBD1
j_gene: TRBJ1-5
abundance: NA
v_gene: TRBV18
CDR3aa: CASSPSDRGGNQPQHF
CDR3nt: TGTGCCAGCTCACCGTCGGACAGGGGAGGGAATCAGCCCCAGCATTTT

d_gene: NA
j_gene: TRBJ1-5
abundance: NA
v_gene: TRBV5-8
CDR3aa: CASSATDSNQPQHF
CDR3nt: TGTGCCAGCAGCGCCACAGATAGCAATCAGCCCCAGCATTTT

d_gene: NA
j_gene: TRBJ2-5
abundance: NA
v_gene: TRBV6-1
CDR3aa: CASSESMRETQYF
CDR3nt: TGTGCCAGCAGTGAAAGTATGCGAGAGACCCAGTACTTC

d_gene: NA
j_gene: TRBJ1-5
abundance: NA
v_gene: TRBV5-1
CDR3aa: CASSLQGLDQPQHF
CDR3nt: TGCGCCAGCAGCTTACAGGGTTTGGATCAGCCCCAGCATTTT

d_gene: TRBD2
j_gene: TRBJ2-1
abundance: NA
v_gene: TRBV7-3
CDR3aa: CASSSPGLAGINEQFF
CDR3nt: TGTGCCAGCAGCTCACCGGGACTAGCGGGAATTAATGAGCAGTTCTTC

d_gene: NA
j_gene: TRBJ1-6
abundance: NA
v_gene: TRBV30
CDR3aa: CAWRQPGNNSPLHF
CDR3nt: TGTGCCTGGAGACAGCCGGGGAATAATTCACCCCTCCACTTT

d_gene: NA
j_gene: TRBJ1-4
abundance: NA
v_gene: TRBV24-1
CDR3aa: CATSDLKHEKLFF
CDR3nt: TGTGCCACCAGTGATTTGAAGCATGAAAAACTGTTTTTT

d_gene: TRBD1
j_gene: TRBJ2-3
abundance: NA
v_gene: TRBV5-1
CDR3aa: CASSTGQNSYTDTQYF
CDR3nt: TGCGCCAGCAGCACGGGACAGAATAGCTACACAGATACGCAGTATTTT

d_gene: TRBD2
j_gene: TRBJ2-3
abundance: NA
v_gene: TRBV18
CDR3aa: CASSPMTSGSTDTQYF
CDR3nt: TGTGCCAGCTCACCGATGACTAGCGGGTCCACAGATACGCAGTATTTT

d_gene: NA
j_gene: TRBJ1-2
abundance: NA
v_gene: TRBV5-8
CDR3aa: CASSFGRGPNNYGYTF
CDR3nt: TGTGCCAGCAGCTTTGGGCGGGGGCCCAATAACTATGGCTACACCTTC

d_gene: NA
j_gene: TRBJ2-1
abundance: many
v_gene: TRBV19
CDR3aa: CASSTGLRGNYNEQFF
CDR3nt: TGTGCCAGTAGTACGGGGCTTAGGGGAAATTACAATGAGCAGTTCTTC

d_gene: NA
j_gene: TRBJ2-7
abundance: NA
v_gene: TRBV19
CDR3aa: CASSLQSGRHEQYF
CDR3nt: TGTGCCAGTAGTCTCCAGTCAGGGCGGCACGAGCAGTACTTC

d_gene: NA
j_gene: TRBJ2-3
abundance: NA
v_gene: TRBV13
CDR3aa: CASSFGQEFDTQYF
CDR3nt: TGTGCCAGCAGCTTTGGGCAGGAGTTTGATACGCAGTATTTT

d_gene: NA
j_gene: TRBJ2-7
abundance: NA
v_gene: TRBV2
CDR3aa: CASSSDTYEQYF
CDR3nt: TGTGCCAGCAGTTCGGACACCTACGAGCAGTACTTC

d_gene: TRBD1
j_gene: TRBJ2-2
abundance: NA
v_gene: TRBV5-1
CDR3aa: CASSLGDRETGELFF
CDR3nt: TGCGCCAGCAGCTTGGGGGACAGGGAAACCGGGGAGCTGTTTTTT